Listed below are T cell receptor beta chains from one sample, sequenced in a study of blood T cell repertoires in COVID-19. Libraries were prepared by immunoSEQ multiplex PCR; TCRdb keeps only in-frame clonotypes and omits some of them. Among some 210,000 clones, approximately 80% were seen once, and the ten largest hold 4.3%. Sample: PBMCs or T cells enriched from blood (not recorded which). The receptors were sampled from a man aged 25 to 45 with acute COVID-19. Each CDR3 is given with its conserved first and last residue. D genes are given only for firm matches. Clone size appears in some rows only: once, few, many, or a class for an expanded clone.

j_call: TRBJ1-2
v_call: TRBV7-2
d_call: .
clone_size: .
cdr3_nt: TGTGCCAGCAGCTTAGACGCCAGGGGCAACTATGGCTACACCTTC
cdr3_aa: CASSLDARGNYGYTF

j_call: TRBJ2-1
v_call: TRBV7-9
d_call: .
clone_size: .
cdr3_nt: TGTGCCAGCAGTAGACTAGAAAATAACAATGAGCAGTTCTTC
cdr3_aa: CASSRLENNNEQFF

j_call: TRBJ2-3
v_call: TRBV5-1
d_call: TRBD2
clone_size: .
cdr3_nt: TGCGCCAGCAGCTTGGGACTAGCTTTCGGCACAGATACGCAGTATTTT
cdr3_aa: CASSLGLAFGTDTQYF

j_call: TRBJ1-6
v_call: TRBV30
d_call: .
clone_size: few
cdr3_nt: TGTGCCTGGAGTGTCGGGGATAATTCACCCCTCCACTTT
cdr3_aa: CAWSVGDNSPLHF

j_call: TRBJ1-1
v_call: TRBV9
d_call: .
clone_size: .
cdr3_nt: TGTGCCAGCAGCCAGGGGATGAACACTGAAGCTTTCTTT
cdr3_aa: CASSQGMNTEAFF

j_call: TRBJ2-7
v_call: TRBV5-1
d_call: .
clone_size: .
cdr3_nt: TGCGCCAGCAGCTTCCGACCGGGAGAACACGAGCAGTACTTC
cdr3_aa: CASSFRPGEHEQYF

j_call: TRBJ1-1
v_call: TRBV10-3
d_call: TRBD1
clone_size: .
cdr3_nt: TGTGCCAGCTCCCGACCGGGACAGAAAAACACTGAAGCTTTCTTT
cdr3_aa: CASSRPGQKNTEAFF

j_call: TRBJ1-1
v_call: TRBV19
d_call: .
clone_size: .
cdr3_nt: TGTGCCAGTAGTAGGTCCGGAGGGAAGGATGAAGCTTTCTTT
cdr3_aa: CASSRSGGKDEAFF

j_call: TRBJ1-1
v_call: TRBV30
d_call: TRBD1
clone_size: once
cdr3_nt: TGTGCCTGGGGAACAGGGGGCATGAACACTGAAGCTTTCTTT
cdr3_aa: CAWGTGGMNTEAFF

j_call: TRBJ1-2
v_call: TRBV6-1
d_call: .
clone_size: .
cdr3_nt: TGTGCCAGCAGTGATAACAGGGATTACACCTTC
cdr3_aa: CASSDNRDYTF

j_call: TRBJ1-1
v_call: TRBV9
d_call: .
clone_size: few
cdr3_nt: TGTGCCAGCAGCCTATACCCGAAGGGCGGGGAAGCTTTCTTT
cdr3_aa: CASSLYPKGGEAFF

j_call: TRBJ1-2
v_call: TRBV19
d_call: .
clone_size: once
cdr3_nt: TGTGCCAGTAGTGCCCCGTTGAGCAACTATGGCTACACCTTC
cdr3_aa: CASSAPLSNYGYTF

j_call: TRBJ1-4
v_call: TRBV9
d_call: .
clone_size: .
cdr3_nt: TGTGCCAGCAGCCCAGAGGCCCGGAGGGAGGAAAAACTGTTTTTT
cdr3_aa: CASSPEARREEKLFF

j_call: TRBJ2-5
v_call: TRBV6-1
d_call: TRBD2
clone_size: .
cdr3_nt: TGTGCCAGCAGTGAAGCAAGCGGGGGCCAAGAGACCCAGTACTTC
cdr3_aa: CASSEASGGQETQYF

j_call: TRBJ1-6
v_call: TRBV30
d_call: .
clone_size: few
cdr3_nt: TGTGCCTGGACTGGTGGAGCGAAGGCGAGCTCCTATAATTCACCCCTCCACTTT
cdr3_aa: CAWTGGAKASSYNSPLHF

j_call: TRBJ2-3
v_call: TRBV3-1/TRBV3-2
d_call: .
clone_size: .
cdr3_nt: TGTGCCAGCAGCCAATTCAGGGCTGATACGCAGTATTTT
cdr3_aa: CASSQFRADTQYF

j_call: TRBJ1-6
v_call: TRBV7-2
d_call: .
clone_size: once
cdr3_nt: TGTGCCAGCAGCTCACAGGGCCATCCACCCCTCCACTTT
cdr3_aa: CASSSQGHPPLHF

j_call: TRBJ2-5
v_call: TRBV2
d_call: .
clone_size: once
cdr3_nt: TGTGCCAGCAGTGTCAACCAAGAGACCCAGTACTTC
cdr3_aa: CASSVNQETQYF

j_call: TRBJ2-1
v_call: TRBV27
d_call: TRBD2
clone_size: .
cdr3_nt: TGTGCCAGCAGTTTAGCACTAGCGGGGGGGGTTAACAATGAGCAGTTCTTC
cdr3_aa: CASSLALAGGVNNEQFF

j_call: TRBJ2-3
v_call: TRBV7-2
d_call: .
clone_size: .
cdr3_nt: TGTGCCAGCAGCTCCTACACAGATACGCAGTATTTT
cdr3_aa: CASSSYTDTQYF

j_call: TRBJ2-3
v_call: TRBV20-1
d_call: .
clone_size: .
cdr3_nt: TGCAGTGCTATGAGGGTGGATACGCAGTATTTT
cdr3_aa: CSAMRVDTQYF

j_call: TRBJ2-5
v_call: TRBV4-1
d_call: .
clone_size: .
cdr3_nt: TGCGCCAGCAGCTCAGACCCCCCGGGATCTCTGGAGACCCAGTACTTC
cdr3_aa: CASSSDPPGSLETQYF

j_call: TRBJ1-6
v_call: TRBV4-1
d_call: .
clone_size: .
cdr3_nt: TGCGCCAGCAGCCACCACCTCGGACAGAGCTCCTATAATTCACCCCTCCACTTT
cdr3_aa: CASSHHLGQSSYNSPLHF

j_call: TRBJ1-2
v_call: TRBV29-1
d_call: TRBD1
clone_size: many
cdr3_nt: TGCAGCGTGACTAAAACAGGGGACTACACCTTC
cdr3_aa: CSVTKTGDYTF

j_call: TRBJ1-3
v_call: TRBV6-5
d_call: .
clone_size: few
cdr3_nt: TGTGCCAGCAGTTACAAAGGTCGGAGCTCTGGAAACACCATATATTTT
cdr3_aa: CASSYKGRSSGNTIYF

j_call: TRBJ2-1
v_call: TRBV27
d_call: .
clone_size: .
cdr3_nt: TGTGCCAGCAGTTCGGGGAGCTCCTACAATGAGCAGTTCTTC
cdr3_aa: CASSSGSSYNEQFF

j_call: TRBJ2-3
v_call: TRBV18
d_call: TRBD1
clone_size: .
cdr3_nt: TGTGCCAGCTCACCCGCGGGACAGGGAGTAGATACGCAGTATTTT
cdr3_aa: CASSPAGQGVDTQYF

j_call: TRBJ2-5
v_call: TRBV7-2
d_call: TRBD2
clone_size: .
cdr3_nt: TGTGCCAGCAGCTTGGTTAGCGGGTCTAGAGAGACCCAGTACTTC
cdr3_aa: CASSLVSGSRETQYF

j_call: TRBJ2-7
v_call: TRBV1
d_call: .
clone_size: .
cdr3_nt: TGCACCATCCAAGGGAGGGACGGGAGCTCCTACGAGCAGTACTTC
cdr3_aa: CTIQGRDGSSYEQYF

j_call: TRBJ2-1
v_call: TRBV9
d_call: TRBD1
clone_size: .
cdr3_nt: TGTGCCAGCAGCCCCTGGACAGGGGGCGGGAATGAGCAGTTCTTC
cdr3_aa: CASSPWTGGGNEQFF

j_call: TRBJ2-5
v_call: TRBV7-9
d_call: .
clone_size: .
cdr3_nt: TGTGCCAGCAGCTTACGCGGGACTCAGCCTTTCGGGACCCAGTACTTC
cdr3_aa: CASSLRGTQPFGTQYF

j_call: TRBJ1-2
v_call: TRBV29-1
d_call: .
clone_size: .
cdr3_nt: TGCAGCGTTGACGTAGGGGATGGCTACACCTTC
cdr3_aa: CSVDVGDGYTF

j_call: TRBJ1-5
v_call: TRBV24-1
d_call: .
clone_size: .
cdr3_nt: TGTGCCACCAGTGATTTCCAGCGGGTGGGCGGTAGTCAGCCCCAGCATTTT
cdr3_aa: CATSDFQRVGGSQPQHF

j_call: TRBJ2-7
v_call: TRBV6-5
d_call: TRBD1
clone_size: .
cdr3_nt: TGTGCCAGCAGTTACGGGGACAGGGGCTACGAGCAGTACTTC
cdr3_aa: CASSYGDRGYEQYF

j_call: TRBJ1-4
v_call: TRBV19
d_call: .
clone_size: .
cdr3_nt: TGTGCCAGCACCTCGAGGCGGAATGAAAAACTGTTTTTT
cdr3_aa: CASTSRRNEKLFF

j_call: TRBJ1-1
v_call: TRBV28
d_call: .
clone_size: .
cdr3_nt: TGTGCCAGCAGTCCCCCCGACAGATGGAACACTGAAGCTTTCTTT
cdr3_aa: CASSPPDRWNTEAFF

j_call: TRBJ1-1
v_call: TRBV28
d_call: .
clone_size: .
cdr3_nt: TGTGCCAGCACCATGGGGCGGACTGAAGCTTTCTTT
cdr3_aa: CASTMGRTEAFF

j_call: TRBJ1-4
v_call: TRBV9
d_call: .
clone_size: .
cdr3_nt: TGTGCCAGCAGCTTCCGGGGGGATCCTGAAAAACTGTTTTTT
cdr3_aa: CASSFRGDPEKLFF

j_call: TRBJ1-2
v_call: TRBV29-1
d_call: TRBD1
clone_size: .
cdr3_nt: TGCAGCGTTTCAAGCGGACAGGGTCAAATTAACTATGGCTACACCTTC
cdr3_aa: CSVSSGQGQINYGYTF

j_call: TRBJ1-1
v_call: TRBV19
d_call: .
clone_size: .
cdr3_nt: TGTGCCAGTAGTCTGAGCATGAACACTGAAGCTTTCTTT
cdr3_aa: CASSLSMNTEAFF

j_call: TRBJ2-1
v_call: TRBV4-2
d_call: TRBD2
clone_size: few
cdr3_nt: TGTGCCAGCAGCCCCAGGTTCGGCGGGAGCTCCTACAATGAGCAGTTCTTC
cdr3_aa: CASSPRFGGSSYNEQFF

j_call: TRBJ1-2
v_call: TRBV12-3/TRBV12-4
d_call: TRBD1
clone_size: .
cdr3_nt: TGTGCCAGCAGCCGGGACAGAGACACCTTC
cdr3_aa: CASSRDRDTF

j_call: TRBJ2-7
v_call: TRBV2
d_call: TRBD2
clone_size: once
cdr3_nt: TGTGCCAGCAGTGAACAGGAGCGGGGGTCCTACGAGCAGTACTTC
cdr3_aa: CASSEQERGSYEQYF

j_call: TRBJ1-1
v_call: TRBV11-3
d_call: TRBD1
clone_size: .
cdr3_nt: TGTGCCAGCAGCTTAGGGGACAGCACTGAAGCTTTCTTT
cdr3_aa: CASSLGDSTEAFF

j_call: TRBJ1-4
v_call: TRBV11-2
d_call: TRBD1
clone_size: .
cdr3_nt: TGTGCCAGCAGTCGGACAGGGTTTTTGGAAAAACTGTTTTTT
cdr3_aa: CASSRTGFLEKLFF

j_call: TRBJ1-4
v_call: TRBV6-1
d_call: .
clone_size: .
cdr3_nt: TGTGCCAGCAGTGAGATACACAGGGCAACTAATGAAAAACTGTTTTTT
cdr3_aa: CASSEIHRATNEKLFF

j_call: TRBJ2-5
v_call: TRBV13
d_call: TRBD2
clone_size: .
cdr3_nt: TGTGCCAGCAGCTTCTCGGGACTAGCGGGGGGGCCCCAAGAGACCCAGTACTTC
cdr3_aa: CASSFSGLAGGPQETQYF

j_call: TRBJ2-5
v_call: TRBV9
d_call: TRBD1
clone_size: few
cdr3_nt: TGTGCCAGCAGCCCGGGACAGGGGCTTCAAGAGACCCAGTACTTC
cdr3_aa: CASSPGQGLQETQYF

j_call: TRBJ1-1
v_call: TRBV9
d_call: .
clone_size: .
cdr3_nt: TGTGCCAGCAGCCCCTCCACACGGGTCTTCACTGAAGCTTTCTTT
cdr3_aa: CASSPSTRVFTEAFF

j_call: TRBJ1-1
v_call: TRBV28
d_call: .
clone_size: .
cdr3_nt: TGTGCCACCGGAATCATGTACTCCAGGGGGAACACTGAAGCTTTCTTT
cdr3_aa: CATGIMYSRGNTEAFF

j_call: TRBJ2-2
v_call: TRBV11-2
d_call: .
clone_size: .
cdr3_nt: TGTGCCAGCAGCCCCCTGGCGGGGATCGGGGAGCTGTTTTTT
cdr3_aa: CASSPLAGIGELFF